Below are 9 T cell receptor beta chains sequenced from a single sample in a study of metastatic and nonmetastatic thyroid tumors. TCRdb called clones again from the PCR reads with MiXCR. The sample consists of more than 70,000 clones, about 9.1% of them appearing once. Thyroid surgery was performed in patients who had received no treatment beforehand. The sample was blood. The receptor source for this set is a female donor with papillary thyroid cancer or a benign thyroid nodule (not recorded which). Some clones in this sample may be carry-over from other donors' samples.

This clone was detected ten times or more. The rearrangement uses TRBV6-1 and TRBJ1-3; tentatively, D is TRBD1 (6 bases). This CDR3 is 15 amino acids long. Deletions cut 5 bases from V and 4 bases from J, with 15 bases between. The V gene's germline CDR1 is MNHNS and CDR2 SASEGT. The CDR3 is CASSSSTGTGNTIYF. CDR3 sequence (DNA): TGTGCCAGCAGTTCCAGTACAGGGACAGGAAACACCATATATTTT.

This clone was seen many times. The chain has TRBV20-1 and TRBJ1-5; 8 bases match TRBD1. Germline-derived CDR1 and CDR2 are DFQATT and SNEGSKA (reference sequence). The ends lost 2 bases at V and 6 bases at J; junction bases unmatched: 6. The CDR3 spans 14 residues. The CDR3 DNA reads TGCAGTGCTAGATTAGGACAGGGTGTTCAGCCCCAGCATTTT. This codes for CSARLGQGVQPQHF.

Remarks on this clone: Germline is not matched at one junction end, which may reflect a read error. CDR3 region: CASSYGPPGGLTDTQYF. The CDR3 region has the DNA TGTGCCAGCAGTTACGGACCCCCCGGGGGCCTCACAGATACGCAATATTTT. The chain carries TRBV6-2 or TRBV6-3 and TRBJ2-3; D possibly matches TRBD1 or TRBD2 (6 bases each). The CDR3 totals 17 residues. The germline V gene encodes CDR1 MNHEY and CDR2 SVGEGT.

This chain links TRBV3-1 with TRBJ2-3, with D perhaps matching TRBD1 (8 bases). CDR1 is LGHDT and CDR2 is YNNKEL in the germline V gene (reference sequence). The length of the CDR3 is 15 residues. Trimming shortened V by 5 bases and J by 6 bases, and 18 bases separated the two germline ends. The CDR3 DNA sequence: TGTGCCAGCAGCGGGGGGGACAGGATGCGGGATACGCAGTATTTT. This codes for CASSGGDRMRDTQYF.

A remark on this clone: Given a much more abundant clone one base away, this may be a read error. The V and J genes are TRBV28 and TRBJ2-1, with 11 bases identical to TRBD2. The J segment lost 5 bases and the V segment lost 5 bases, leaving 8 bases of the junction unmatched. This CDR3 comprises 16 residues. CDR1 and CDR2 (germline): MDHEN, SYDVKM. The CDR3 nucleotides are TGTGCCAGCAGTGCCTCGACTAGCGGGGACCACAATGAGCAGTTCTTC. Protein: CASSASTSGDHNEQFF. Combining the CDR3 with reference TRBV28 and TRBJ2-1 gives the whole variable domain DVKVTQSSRYLVKRTGEKVFLECVQDMDHENMFWYRQDPGLGLRLIYFSYDVKMKEKGDIPEGYSVSREKKERFSLILESASTNQTSMYLCASSASTSGDHNEQFFGPGTRLTVL.

The chain is built from TRBV19 and TRBJ2-4, with a possible D match to TRBD1 (5 bases). The CDR3 has 17 residues. The germline V gene encodes CDR1 LNHDA and CDR2 SQIVND (reference sequence). V lost 2 bases and J 0 bases, leaving 14 bases between the germline ends. The CDR3 protein is CASSINGYRLAKNIQYF. Here the CDR3 DNA reads TGTGCCAGTAGTATAAACGGGTACAGGTTAGCCAAAAACATTCAGTACTTC.

The J gene is TRBJ1-1, the V gene TRBV15; TRBD1 matches 9 bases. Germline lookup yields CDR1 LNHNV and CDR2 YYDKDF (reference sequence). The ends lost 5 bases at V and 5 bases at J; junction bases unmatched: 6. The CDR3 extends over 14 amino acids. In nucleotides, the CDR3 is TGTGCCACCAGCGTAGACAGGGGGGGAACTGAAGCTTTCTTT. It codes for CATSVDRGGTEAFF.

This clone was detected ten times or more. The chain recombines TRBV27 with TRBJ2-7, with D unclear. The CDR3 runs 12 residues. CDR1 is MNHEY, CDR2 SMNVEV, per germline (reference sequence). Trimming took 6 bases from V and 2 from J, leaving 8 bases between them. CDR3 region: CASSKGTYEQYF. The CDR3 DNA reads as TGTGCCAGCAGCAAGGGCACCTACGAGCAGTACTTC.

This clone was counted at least ten times. The rearrangement links TRBV9 to TRBJ2-3; 8 bases line up with TRBD2. The germline V gene has CDR1 SGDLS and CDR2 YYNGEE. The ends lost 1 base at V and 3 bases at J; junction bases unmatched: 13. The CDR3 spans 18 residues. The CDR3 loop is CASSVNPPGSGVTDTQYF. CDR3 coding DNA: TGTGCCAGCAGCGTAAACCCCCCGGGTAGCGGGGTGACAGATACGCAGTATTTT.